The 21 T cell receptor beta chains presented below share a single source sample, sequenced in a study of healthy donors' naive CD4 and CD8 T cells. Each TCR library used around 540 ng of total RNA and a linear amplification protocol. TCRdb redid the calling of the reads with MiXCR, one entry per CDR3 protein. The sample records around 180,000 distinct CDR3 sequences, 65% to 75% being singletons. Sequencing input: naive CD4+ and CD8+ T cells sorted from blood, pooled from several donors. Every receptor here comes from a pool of human donors in good health; the sample pools cells from several healthy donors.

The V gene is TRBV27, the J gene TRBJ1-2; 9 bases line up with TRBD1. The length of the CDR3 is 16 residues. CDR1 is MNHEY, CDR2 SMNVEV, per germline (reference sequence). V was clipped by 6 bases and J by 5 bases; unmatched bases: 13. The CDR3 loop reads CASRTGTGMIDYGYTF. CDR3 DNA: TGTGCCAGCAGGACCGGGACAGGGATGATAGATTATGGCTACACCTTC.

The rearrangement joins TRBV7-8 to TRBJ2-7, with TRBD1 identical over 8 bases. Germline V CDR1 and CDR2: SGHVS, FQNEAQ. This CDR3 has 18 residues. With V trimmed by 4 bases and J by 0 bases, 14 bases remained unmatched. DNA for the CDR3: TGTGCCAGCAGCTGGGGTTGGGCCGGACAGGGAGACTCCTACGAGCAGTACTTC. This sequence encodes CASSWGWAGQGDSYEQYF.

V usage is TRBV10-3 and J usage is TRBJ2-3; 12 bases align to TRBD1. Looked up from germline, CDR1 is ENHRY and CDR2 is SYGVKD. Trimming removed 10 bases from V and 6 bases from J; junction bases left unmatched: 2. The CDR3 loop spans 12 amino acids. As DNA, the CDR3 is TGTGCCACCGGGACAGGGGGCGATACGCAGTATTTT. The encoded protein is CATGTGGDTQYF.

The chain employs TRBV6-1 and TRBJ2-1; the match to TRBD1 covers 8 bases. V shed 2 bases, J shed 2 bases, and the junction held 5 bases outside the gene matches. This CDR3 has 16 amino acids. Germline V gives CDR1 MNHNS, CDR2 SASEGT. CDR3 DNA: TGTGCCAGCAGTGAACTCGGACAGGGACCCTACAATGAGCAGTTCTTC. This gives the protein CASSELGQGPYNEQFF.

This clonotype was seen a single time. The rearrangement links TRBV6-2 or TRBV6-3 to TRBJ2-7; D unclear. The CDR3 contains 15 residues. V shed 4 bases and J shed 3 bases, with 16 bases lying between them. The germline gives CDR1 MNHEY, CDR2 SVGEGT. The CDR3 DNA sequence: TGTGCCAGCAGTTCACTGAACCCCCTAGGCTACGAGCAGTACTTC. Translation: CASSSLNPLGYEQYF.

The chain carries TRBV5-5 and TRBJ1-1, with 7 bases fitting TRBD1. Germline V gene lookup returns CDR1 SGHKS and CDR2 YYEKEE (reference sequence). The CDR3 totals 16 residues. Trimming removed 4 bases from V and 4 bases from J; junction bases left unmatched: 13. CDR3 bases: TGTGCCAGCAGCCGAACTATGGACAGGCGGCTCACTGAAGCTTTCTTT. Protein: CASSRTMDRRLTEAFF.

The genes are TRBV5-1 and TRBJ2-1; TRBD2 agrees at 12 bases. V lost 8 bases and J lost 8; bases outside the gene matches: 8. CDR1 SGHRS and CDR2 YFSETQ come from the germline V gene. CDR3 length: 14 residues. DNA for the CDR3: TGCGCCAGTAGACTAGCGGGGGCCTGGGATGAGCAGTTCTTC. This translates into CASRLAGAWDEQFF. Together with reference TRBV5-1 and TRBJ2-1, the CDR3 gives the full variable domain: KAGVTQTPRYLIKTRGQQVTLSCSPISGHRSVSWYQQTPGQGLQFLFEYFSETQRNKGNFPGRFSGRQFSNSRSEMNVSTLELGDSALYLCASRLAGAWDEQFFGPGTRLTVL.

This clonotype appeared a single time. This sequence joins TRBV29-1 and TRBJ1-1; no reliable D call. Germline-derived CDR1 and CDR2 are SQVTM and ANQGSEA. Trimming shortened V by 2 bases and J by 6 bases, and 13 bases separated the two germline ends. The CDR3 length is 13 residues. The CDR3 sequence is CSVETGERSEAFF. CDR3 sequence (DNA): TGCAGCGTTGAAACCGGGGAAAGGTCTGAAGCTTTCTTT. Full variable domain (outside the CDR3, taken from reference TRBV29-1 and TRBJ1-1): SAVISQKPSRDICQRGTSLTIQCQVDSQVTMMFWYRQQPGQSLTLIATANQGSEATYESGFVIDKFPISRPNLTFSTLTVSNMSPEDSSIYLCSVETGERSEAFFGQGTRLTVV.

This chain uses TRBV30 with TRBJ2-7; D uncertain. This CDR3 spans 13 amino acids. Trimming pared 1 base from V and 0 bases from J, leaving 7 bases between. Per the germline V gene, CDR1 is GTSNPN and CDR2 is SVGIG (reference sequence). This CDR3 reads CAWSGQGSYEQYF. The CDR3, as DNA: TGTGCCTGGAGTGGGCAAGGCTCCTACGAGCAGTACTTC.

The chain recombines TRBV6-5 with TRBJ2-7; D remains unclear. The germline CDR1 and CDR2 sequences are MNHEY and SVGAGI. The CDR3 is made up of 13 amino acids. Trimming pared 8 bases from V and 2 bases from J, leaving 13 bases between. The CDR3 DNA reads as TGTGCCAGCGGACCCCCTCTCCCCTACGAGCAGTACTTC. This gives the protein CASGPPLPYEQYF.

This sequence joins TRBV12-3 or TRBV12-4 and TRBJ1-1; D unclear. CDR3 length: 12 residues. The V end lost 5 bases, the J end lost 7 bases, and 11 bases lay between the germline ends. In DNA form, the CDR3 reads TGTGCCAGCAGTCTGACAAGTGGTGAAGCTTTCTTT. It translates to CASSLTSGEAFF.

V gene TRBV29-1 combines with J gene TRBJ1-2; 7 nucleotides match TRBD1. CDR1 and CDR2 (germline): SQVTM, ANQGSEA. The CDR3 consists of 13 residues. Germline trimming cut 1 base from V and 8 bases from J; bases unmatched to any gene: 7. CDR3 in DNA: TGCAGCGTTGAAGGAGAGGGGGCGGGGGGCTACACCTTC. It codes for CSVEGEGAGGYTF.

This clonotype was counted a few times. This chain links TRBV19 with TRBJ1-3; D is undetermined. CDR1 is LNHDA, CDR2 SQIVND, per germline (reference sequence). V was shortened by 3 bases and J by 5 bases, with 14 bases between the two germline ends. The length of the CDR3 is 15 residues. CDR3 amino acids: CASSMFSGTRNTIYF. The CDR3 DNA reads as TGTGCCAGTAGTATGTTTTCGGGAACGAGAAACACCATATATTTT.

This clonotype has more than one count but fewer than ten. The chain joins TRBV19 to TRBJ2-1; D perhaps matches TRBD2 (5 bases). V was trimmed by 0 bases and J by 8 bases, leaving 5 bases between them. Germline V lookup: CDR1 LNHDA, CDR2 SQIVND (reference sequence). The CDR3 length is 12 residues. In DNA form, the CDR3 reads TGTGCCAGTAGTATAGAGGGAGATGAGCAGTTCTTC. This gives the protein CASSIEGDEQFF.

The V gene is TRBV6-5, the J gene TRBJ2-3; D remains ambiguous. CDR1 is MNHEY and CDR2 is SVGAGI in the germline V gene. This CDR3 comprises 15 residues. V lost 2 bases to trimming and J lost 2 bases, with 11 bases between them. CDR3 bases: TGTGCCAGCAGTTACCAGTCAACCAACACAGATACGCAGTATTTT. Its protein is CASSYQSTNTDTQYF.

Only a few counts were recorded for this clonotype. The chain is built from TRBV27 and TRBJ2-7; 12 bases match TRBD2. Germline-derived CDR1 and CDR2 are MNHEY and SMNVEV (reference sequence). This CDR3 spans 15 amino acids. Germline trimming cut 3 bases from V and 3 bases from J; bases unmatched to any gene: 3. Here the CDR3 reads CASSLGLAGVYEQYF. The CDR3 DNA follows: TGTGCCAGCAGTTTGGGACTAGCGGGCGTCTACGAGCAGTACTTC.

V gene TRBV6-5 combines with J gene TRBJ1-1, with a weak D call TRBD1 (5 bases). The CDR3 contains 15 residues. CDR1 and CDR2 from the germline V gene are MNHEY and SVGAGI. The ends were cut back, 1 base at V and 4 bases at J, with 13 bases in the middle. The CDR3 protein is CASSYLSQGRTEAFF. CDR3 nucleotide sequence: TGTGCCAGCAGTTACTTGTCGCAGGGCCGCACTGAAGCTTTCTTT.

The chain carries TRBV29-1 and TRBJ2-7; 7 bases match TRBD1. The V segment lost 4 bases and the J segment 2 bases; nucleotides outside the gene matches: 11. Germline CDR1 and CDR2: SQVTM and ANQGSEA. This CDR3 is built from 15 residues. The DNA of the CDR3 is TGCAGCGTTGCAGGGGGTATAAGGCTGCCCTACGAGCAGTACTTC. Translation: CSVAGGIRLPYEQYF.

The genes are TRBV6-2 or TRBV6-3 and TRBJ2-7; weak D call: TRBD2 (5 bases). This CDR3 spans 13 amino acids. V was trimmed by 2 bases and J by 2 bases, leaving 7 bases between them. Looked up from germline, CDR1 is MNHEY and CDR2 is SVGEGT. The chain's CDR3 is CASSYAGAYEQYF. In DNA form, the CDR3 reads TGTGCCAGCAGTTACGCCGGGGCCTACGAGCAGTACTTC.

This clonotype has only a few counts. The J gene is TRBJ2-7, the V gene TRBV6-2 or TRBV6-3; D unresolved. In germline, CDR1 is MNHEY, CDR2 SVGEGT. The CDR3 is made up of 12 amino acids. Between the trimmed V and J ends, which lost 6 bases and 2 bases, there was a span of 8 bases. The CDR3 is CASRPTTYEQYF. The CDR3 nucleotides read TGTGCCAGCAGGCCGACCACCTACGAGCAGTACTTC.

V usage is TRBV19 and J usage is TRBJ1-1; D call uncertain. Germline values: CDR1 LNHDA, CDR2 SQIVND (reference sequence). The CDR3 sequence is 14 residues long. V gave up 1 base and J gave up 1 base, with 7 bases separating them. The CDR3 nucleotides are TGTGCCAGTAGTATAGGAAGGGAGAACACTGAAGCTTTCTTT. Its translation: CASSIGRENTEAFF.